These T cell receptor beta chains were read from a single sample in a study of T cells in Graves' hyperthyroidism and ophthalmopathy. TCRdb ran MiXCR on the multiplex PCR reads and lists one entry per CDR3 protein. The sample shows 400,000 to 450,000 distinct CDR3 sequences, about 15% of them seen only once. The specimen was blood. Source of these receptors: a man aged 18-30 years with Graves' ophthalmopathy. Each CDR3 is given with its conserved first and last residue. The D gene is left open where the match is weak. Not every row has a clone size; where given, it reads once, few, many or a size class.

TRBV27	TRBD2	TRBJ2-5	many	TGTGCCAGCAGTTTAGTGGGACTAGCACAGACCCAGTACTTC	CASSLVGLAQTQYF
TRBV10-3	TRBD2	TRBJ2-1	-	TGTGCCATCACCAGACTAGCGGGGGGCAATGAGCAGTTCTTC	CAITRLAGGNEQFF
TRBV11-2	-	TRBJ1-1	many	TGTGCCAGCAGCAAGAGGGGGGGGAACACTGAAGCTTTCTTT	CASSKRGGNTEAFF
TRBV20-1	TRBD1	TRBJ2-5	many	TGCGCAGGGACAGGGATCAGTAATGTAGAGACCCAGTACTTC	CAGTGISNVETQYF
TRBV20-1	-	TRBJ1-3	-	TGCAGTGCCCCCAGCGCTAGCTCTGGAAACACCATATATTTT	CSAPSASSGNTIYF
TRBV18	TRBD2	TRBJ2-7	many	TGTGCCAGCTCAGCGGGGGGTGCCTACGAGCAGTACTTC	CASSAGGAYEQYF
TRBV20-1	-	TRBJ2-5	-	TGCAGTGCTATAATGGGACCTGGGGGGACCCAGTACTTC	CSAIMGPGGTQYF
TRBV20-1	TRBD2	TRBJ2-1	-	TGCAGGGCCGTTGACCTAGCGGGAGGGCCCACCTACAATGAGCAGTTCTTC	CRAVDLAGGPTYNEQFF
TRBV24-1	-	TRBJ2-5	many	TGTGCCACCAGTGATGGCGGGATCTACCAAGAGACCCAGTACTTC	CATSDGGIYQETQYF
TRBV2	-	TRBJ1-2	many	TGTGCCAGCGCGCGGGTGGACTATGGCTACACCTTC	CASARVDYGYTF
TRBV28	-	TRBJ1-2	many	TGTGCCAGCGGAACAGGGAACTATGGCTACACCTTC	CASGTGNYGYTF
TRBV30	-	TRBJ2-1	many	TGTGCCTGGAGCGGAGGAACCTTGGATGAGCAGTTCTTC	CAWSGGTLDEQFF
TRBV11-3	-	TRBJ2-5	many	TGTGCCAGCAGCTTAGCTTCCAGTCGCGCCCGATACCCCCAGACCCAGTACTTC	CASSLASSRARYPQTQYF
TRBV3-1	TRBD2	TRBJ2-1	many	TGTGCCTCGGGACTAGCGGGATGGGATGAGCAGTTCTTC	CASGLAGWDEQFF
TRBV7-9	-	TRBJ1-5	-	TGTGCCAGCAGCAACAGGGCTCAGCCCCAGCATTTT	CASSNRAQPQHF
TRBV19	-	TRBJ1-5	-	TGTGCCAGTAGTGATGAGATACTCTTCAATCAGCCCCAGCATTTT	CASSDEILFNQPQHF
TRBV5-4	-	TRBJ2-1	few	TGTGCCAGCAGGCAGCCGGGACCCTACAATGAGCAGTTCTTC	CASRQPGPYNEQFF
TRBV6-1	-	TRBJ2-3	many	TGTGCCAGCATGTCCCTAACCAGAGATACGCAGTATTTT	CASMSLTRDTQYF
TRBV6-5	-	TRBJ1-2	many	TGTGCCAGCAGTTACTCGATACAGGCTACTTACACCTTC	CASSYSIQATYTF
TRBV5-5	TRBD1	TRBJ1-4	many	TGTGCCAGCAGCTGCGACAGGGAGGATGAAAAACTGTTTTTT	CASSCDREDEKLFF
TRBV6-2/TRBV6-3	-	TRBJ1-5	many	TGTGCCAGCGGGGCGGGGAGGGTCGATCAGCCCCAGCATTTT	CASGAGRVDQPQHF
TRBV4-1	-	TRBJ2-2	-	TGCGCCAGCAGCCACCCCATCAGTTCCGGGGAGCTGTTTTTT	CASSHPISSGELFF
TRBV20-1	-	TRBJ2-7	-	TGCAGTGCTCAACGTGAAACGTTCTCCTACGAGCAGTACTTC	CSAQRETFSYEQYF
TRBV7-9	TRBD2	TRBJ2-3	many	TGTGCCAGCAGACAAGCGGGAGCTGATACGCAGTATTTT	CASRQAGADTQYF
TRBV6-2/TRBV6-3	TRBD1	TRBJ2-7	-	TGTGCCAGCAGACCGACCACAGGGGTCGAGCAGTACTTC	CASRPTTGVEQYF
TRBV6-1	TRBD1	TRBJ2-2	few	TGTGCCACCACCACCACCGCGGGACAGGGGAACACCGGGGAGCTGTTTTTT	CATTTTAGQGNTGELFF
TRBV12-3/TRBV12-4	TRBD1	TRBJ2-5	many	TGTGCCAGCACCCTGACAGGGGAAGAGACCCAGTACTTC	CASTLTGEETQYF
TRBV10-3	-	TRBJ1-2	-	TGTGCCATCAGTCTTACAGGCTATGGCTACACCTTC	CAISLTGYGYTF
TRBV9	-	TRBJ2-5	many	TGTGCCAGCAGCGTCCTTTCGGGGCCCCAAGAGACCCAGTACTTC	CASSVLSGPQETQYF
TRBV20-1	-	TRBJ2-1	many	TGCAGTGCTAGGGGACTCTACAATGAGCAGTTCTTC	CSARGLYNEQFF
TRBV5-6	-	TRBJ2-7	few	TGTGCCAGCTCCCTATTCGCCTACGAGCAGTACTTC	CASSLFAYEQYF
TRBV9	-	TRBJ2-3	many	TGTGCCAGCAGCGTAGTTGGGGGAGAGGGCACAGATACGCAGTATTTT	CASSVVGGEGTDTQYF
TRBV15	-	TRBJ2-7	many	TGTGCCACCAGCAAGGGGAGCGAGCAGTACTTC	CATSKGSEQYF
TRBV30	-	TRBJ1-5	-	TGTGCCTGGAGCCCGGACAATCAGCCCCAGCATTTT	CAWSPDNQPQHF
TRBV20-1	TRBD2	TRBJ2-1	-	TGCAGTGCTAGCCCTCCTAGCGGGAGGACCTACAATGAGCAGTTCTTC	CSASPPSGRTYNEQFF
TRBV24-1	-	TRBJ2-3	many	TGTGCCACCAGTGGAGCGGAGATCACAGATACGCAGTATTTT	CATSGAEITDTQYF
TRBV20-1	TRBD1	TRBJ2-2	many	TGCAGTGCGACGGGACAGACGAACACCGGGGAGCTGTTTTTT	CSATGQTNTGELFF
TRBV29-1	TRBD1	TRBJ1-1	-	TGCAGCGTTACGGACAGGGCGAAGAACACTGAAGCTTTCTTT	CSVTDRAKNTEAFF
TRBV2	TRBD2	TRBJ2-1	many	TGTGCCAGCAGAACCCTAGCGGGAGGTAACAATGAGCAGTTCTTC	CASRTLAGGNNEQFF
TRBV19	TRBD1	TRBJ1-5	-	TGTGCCAGTACCCACAACAGGGGAGGGAACAATCAGCCCCAGCATTTT	CASTHNRGGNNQPQHF
TRBV2	TRBD2	TRBJ2-1	many	TGTGCCAGCAGTGAAGGGACTAGCGGGGGTGAGCAGTTCTTC	CASSEGTSGGEQFF
TRBV3-1	-	TRBJ2-2	many	TGTGCCAGCAGCCTATACACCGGGGAGCTGTTTTTT	CASSLYTGELFF
TRBV13	TRBD1	TRBJ1-1	-	TGTGCCAGCAGCGTAGAAGGACAGGGATTCACTGAAGCTTTCTTT	CASSVEGQGFTEAFF
TRBV18	-	TRBJ2-3	many	TGTGCCAGCTCAACCCCGGACAGCACAGATACGCAGTATTTT	CASSTPDSTDTQYF
TRBV6-5	-	TRBJ1-3	many	TGTGCCAGCAGTTACTCGCGTAGTTACTCTGGAAACACCATATATTTT	CASSYSRSYSGNTIYF
TRBV6-2/TRBV6-3	TRBD2	TRBJ2-7	many	TGTGCCAGCAGTTACTCCTTACGGCCCGGGACTAGCCGAGACGAGCAGTACTTC	CASSYSLRPGTSRDEQYF
TRBV18	TRBD1	TRBJ1-2	many	TGTGCCAGCTCACCGCCTGACAGGGGACGGTTATCTGGCTACACCTTC	CASSPPDRGRLSGYTF
TRBV24-1	TRBD1	TRBJ2-2	many	TGTGCCACCAGTACCCAACAGGGGCGGAACACCGGGGAGCTGTTTTTT	CATSTQQGRNTGELFF
TRBV27	-	TRBJ2-7	-	TGTGCCAGCAGTTTTAGTCCCTTAACCTACGAGCAGTACTTC	CASSFSPLTYEQYF
TRBV12-3/TRBV12-4	-	TRBJ1-5	few	TGTGCCAGCAGTTTGGGCGGAGGGTGGAATCAGCCCCAGCATTTT	CASSLGGGWNQPQHF
TRBV27	TRBD1	TRBJ2-1	many	TGTGCCAGCACTCGGGCCCGGGACAGGGGGCGGGAGCAGTTCTTC	CASTRARDRGREQFF
TRBV7-9	TRBD1	TRBJ1-1	-	TGTGCCAGCAGCTTCGGGGACAGTGGTTACACCGGGGGAGTGAACTCTTTAGCTTTCTTT	CASSFGDSGYTGGVNSLAFF
TRBV3-1	-	TRBJ2-7	few	TGTGCCAGCAGCCCCACGAAGAGCTCCTACGAGCAGTACTTC	CASSPTKSSYEQYF